Listed here are 19 T cell receptor beta chains from one sample, sequenced in a study of T cell clonotyping in hematopoietic cell transplantation. Only in-frame clones appear in the TCRdb table, and some are missing; sequencing was by immunoSEQ multiplex PCR. The sample carries approximately 7,500 clones, around 88% recorded once. Sample: PBMCs, taken 100 days after allogeneic stem cell transplant. The receptors derive from a young adult male patient who had an allogeneic stem cell transplant from a related donor, so the T cells may come from the graft donor. Some clones in this sample may be carry-over from other donors' samples.

The sample holds one count of this clone. The chain combines TRBV7-2 with TRBJ1-5; the D gene is possibly TRBD1 (5 bases). The CDR3 contains 16 residues. Germline CDR1 reads SGHTA; CDR2 reads FQGNSA. V was clipped by 2 bases and J by 2 bases, with 13 bases between them. The CDR3: CASSLRGPGGNQPQHF. CDR3 sequence (DNA): TGTGCCAGCAGCTTAAGAGGGCCGGGGGGCAATCAGCCCCAGCATTTT.

The J gene is TRBJ1-3, the V gene TRBV2; D is undetermined. With 7 bases removed from V and 0 bases from J, the gap between germline ends came to 10 bases. CDR1 is SNHLY and CDR2 is FYNNEI in the germline V gene. The CDR3 consists of 14 residues. CDR3 in amino acids: CASNQPDSGNTIYF. CDR3 nucleotides: TGTGCCAGCAACCAGCCTGACTCTGGAAACACCATATATTTT.

The chain couples TRBV7-9 to TRBJ2-3; D may be TRBD1 (5 bases). Trimming shortened V by 5 bases and J by 0 bases, and 15 bases separated the two germline ends. Germline V gene sequence: CDR1 SEHNR, CDR2 FQNEAQ (reference sequence). This CDR3 spans 16 amino acids. The CDR3 DNA follows: TGTGCCAGCAGCCCCCTGGCAGGGCGGAGCACAGATACGCAGTATTTT. Translating it yields CASSPLAGRSTDTQYF.

V is TRBV30 and J is TRBJ2-1; 10 positions agree with TRBD2. CDR3 length: 14 residues. Trimming removed 5 bases from V and 1 base from J; junction bases left unmatched: 2. Germline V gene data show CDR1 as GTSNPN and CDR2 as SVGIG (reference sequence). CDR3 in DNA: TGTGCCTGGGAACTAGCGGGGTCCTACAATGAGCAGTTCTTC. As protein: CAWELAGSYNEQFF.

The rearrangement joins TRBV6-6 to TRBJ2-2; 8 positions match TRBD1. J lost 4 bases, V lost 10 bases, and 5 bases had no gene match. There are 13 residues in the CDR3. Germline CDR1 reads MNHNY; CDR2 reads SVGAGI (reference sequence). The CDR3 DNA reads as TGTGCCATTAGGACAGGGAGCACCGGGGAGCTGTTTTTT. This translates into CAIRTGSTGELFF.

The rearrangement uses TRBV27 and TRBJ1-6; no reliable D call. The length of the CDR3 is 14 residues. With 2 bases removed from V and 6 bases from J, the gap between germline ends came to 8 bases. Germline V CDR1 and CDR2: MNHEY, SMNVEV (reference sequence). The CDR3, as DNA: TGTGCCAGCAGTTTAGATGCCACTAATTCACCCCTCCACTTT. This translates into CASSLDATNSPLHF.

The chain carries TRBV30 and TRBJ1-2; 10 bases map to TRBD1. Germline V CDR1 and CDR2: GTSNPN, SVGIG (reference sequence). This CDR3 is 12 amino acids long. V dropped 8 bases and J dropped 8; count of bases not matched to a gene: 8. The chain's CDR3 is CAHDRGPDGYTF. DNA for the CDR3: TGTGCCCACGACAGGGGGCCAGACGGCTACACCTTC.

The rearrangement joins TRBV4-3 to TRBJ1-1; D call uncertain. The V and J ends lost 2 bases and 4 bases respectively, with 14 bases between them. There are 15 residues in the CDR3. The germline gives CDR1 LGHNA, CDR2 YSLEER. CDR3 amino acids: CASSQRIHLGTEAFF. DNA of the CDR3: TGCGCCAGCAGCCAAAGAATTCACCTGGGCACTGAAGCTTTCTTT.

V gene TRBV19 combines with J gene TRBJ2-1; 8 positions match TRBD2. The CDR3 is 13 amino acids. CDR1 is LNHDA, CDR2 SQIVND, per germline (reference sequence). V shed 6 bases, J shed 5 bases, and the junction held 3 bases outside the gene matches. The CDR3 DNA reads TGTGCCAGTAGCTCGGGGGGGGACAATGAGCAGTTCTTC. Translated: CASSSGGDNEQFF.

The J gene is TRBJ1-2, the V gene TRBV19, with TRBD1 as a possible D gene (5 bases). The V gene lost 9 bases and the J gene lost 7 bases, with 24 bases spanning the gap. The CDR3 spans 15 residues. The germline V gene encodes CDR1 LNHDA and CDR2 SQIVND (reference sequence). This chain's CDR3 is CASGQAGQMVSGYTF. The CDR3 DNA follows: TGTGCCAGCGGACAAGCGGGTCAGATGGTGAGTGGCTACACCTTC.

The chain links TRBV6-1 to TRBJ2-2; TRBD1 aligns across 8 bases. The V gene's germline CDR1 is MNHNS and CDR2 SASEGT. The CDR3 sequence is 14 residues long. The J segment lost 4 bases and the V segment lost 9 bases, leaving 7 bases of the junction unmatched. The CDR3 region has the DNA TGTGCCAGTACAGGACAGGGCAGCACCGGGGAGCTGTTTTTT. Its translation is CASTGQGSTGELFF.

This rearrangement joins TRBV5-6 to TRBJ1-4; no clear D. V shed 1 base and J shed 11 bases, with 12 bases lying between them. The CDR3 has 13 residues. CDR1 and CDR2 (germline): SGHDT, YYEEEE. CDR3 nucleotides: TGTGCCAGCAGCTTGAAAACCCGGGAGAAACTGTTTTTT. It is translated as CASSLKTREKLFF. Full variable domain (missing parts from reference TRBV5-6 and TRBJ1-4): DAGVTQSPTHLIKTRGQQVTLRCSPKSGHDTVSWYQQALGQGPQFIFQYYEEEERQRGNFPDRFSGHQFPNYSSELNVNALLLGDSALYLCASSLKTREKLFFGSGTQLSVL.

The rearrangement links TRBV4-3 to TRBJ2-3; 15 nucleotides match TRBD2. CDR1 and CDR2 (germline): LGHNA, YSLEER. Trimming took 1 base from V and 6 from J; bases not matched to a gene: 5. The CDR3 totals 17 residues. CDR3 residues: CASSQGTSGRAADTQYF. The CDR3 DNA sequence: TGCGCCAGCAGCCAAGGGACTAGCGGGAGGGCAGCGGATACGCAGTATTTT.

This chain joins TRBV5-5 and TRBJ2-7; D unclear. With 0 bases removed from V and 0 bases from J, the gap between germline ends came to 7 bases. The germline V gene encodes CDR1 SGHKS and CDR2 YYEKEE (reference sequence). CDR3 size: 14 residues. CDR3 nucleotide sequence: TGTGCCAGCAGCTTGGCCTTCAGCTCCTACGAGCAGTACGTC. Amino acid sequence: CASSLAFSSYEQYV.

The chain combines TRBV29-1 with TRBJ2-1; D might be TRBD2 (6 bases). The germline V gene encodes CDR1 SQVTM and CDR2 ANQGSEA. The CDR3 is 14 amino acids. The ends were cut back, 6 bases at V and 7 bases at J, with 19 bases in the middle. As DNA, the CDR3 is TGCAGCGTACCGACTAGGTTTTCCTGGAATGAGCAGTTCTTC. Translation: CSVPTRFSWNEQFF.

The V and J genes are TRBV7-2 and TRBJ2-3; 12 nucleotides match TRBD2. The V segment lost 5 bases and the J segment 5 bases; nucleotides outside the gene matches: 2. CDR3 length: 14 residues. Germline CDR1 reads SGHTA; CDR2 reads FQGNSA. The CDR3 sequence: CASSKGLAGDTQYF. The CDR3, as DNA: TGTGCCAGCAGCAAGGGACTAGCGGGAGATACGCAGTATTTT.

The chain combines TRBV19 with TRBJ1-1; possibly TRBD1 for D (6 bases). Germline V lookup: CDR1 LNHDA, CDR2 SQIVND (reference sequence). The CDR3 runs to 13 residues. Trimming removed 3 bases at V and 4 bases at J, with 9 bases between. The CDR3 coding sequence is TGTGCCAGTAGTATCCAGGGGCTCACTGAAGCTTTCTTT. This translates into CASSIQGLTEAFF.

The chain recombines TRBV19 with TRBJ2-3, with D possibly being TRBD1 or TRBD2 (6 bases each). The germline V gene encodes CDR1 LNHDA and CDR2 SQIVND (reference sequence). V was pared by 5 bases and J by 0 bases, with 15 bases between. This CDR3 spans 16 amino acids. The CDR3 nucleotides read TGTGCCAGTAGTTTCGGGGGCATTTCTAGCACAGATACGCAGTATTTT. It translates to CASSFGGISSTDTQYF.

This chain links TRBV7-9 with TRBJ2-5; D is unresolved. V lost 5 bases, J lost 5 bases, and 12 bases lay in between. The CDR3 is made up of 13 amino acids. Germline values: CDR1 SEHNR, CDR2 FQNEAQ (reference sequence). This CDR3 reads CASSTQPGETQYF. The CDR3 DNA is TGTGCCAGCAGCACCCAGCCGGGCGAGACCCAGTACTTC.